This T cell receptor (beta chain) was retrieved from a study of blood T cell repertoires in COVID-19 (dated by TCRdb to the early 2020s). In terms of the full investigation: The collaborator samples originated in the United States, Italy and Spain and spanned the acute and convalescent phases of COVID-19. The material from the prospective study consisted of cDNA or gDNA derived from T cells, B-cell-depleted T cells, or PBMCs. Deeply sampled blood TCRbeta repertoires from subjects exposed to, actively infected with, or recovered from COVID-19 were included in the dataset. The repertoires were released in a freely available public database meant as a resource for research on the immune response to SARS-CoV-2. Samples came from the ongoing ImmuneRACE study (first 160 participants) plus 1,254 subjects from 6 global collaborators. Nearly every sample came with metadata listing a de-identified subject ID, COVID-19 status, age in years and sex. Where HLA class I and class II types were available, the types were taken from metadata supplied by the sample provider, not from assay-based typing.

Collaborating institutions collected whole blood in K2EDTA tubes following their own protocols. For TCRbeta analysis, collaborators shipped samples in one of three forms: frozen whole blood, isolated PBMCs, or DNA extracted from either of those sample types. This clone was recorded a few times. Which antigen it targets is not known. Nothing much larger sits one base from this clone, and base qualities are not available. Study-level results and caveats: How much clinical and demographic metadata was included differed by source and by participant, and the metadata was provided uncurated.

From a lookup of the germline V gene, CDR1 and CDR2 are SGHRS and YFSETQ. Including cysteine and phenylalanine, the CDR3 has 13 amino acids. Of all the DNA, just the CDR3 is kept, 39 bases in frame from base 1. A distance of 10 bases separates the germline ends of V and J, which lose 0 bases and 7 bases respectively. The immunoSEQ Assay, a bias-controlled multiplex PCR, was used to amplify TCRbeta CDR3 regions from genomic DNA. As for the original processing: The number of nucleated cells in each sample was estimated by amplification of reference gene primers within the assay. To quantify the absolute abundance of each unique TCRbeta CDR3 rearrangement, sequence reads were collapsed and filtered. For each sample, productive Simpson clonality was calculated as the square root of Simpson's diversity index across productive rearrangements. Entries here come from immuneACCESS through TCRdb and include only in-frame sequences with V and J called. Some clones fail to appear in such tables; in the studies checked, an unresolved V gene covers under half of the shortfall, and the cause of the remainder is unknown. That table furnishes V, J and clone size, whereas the DNA furnished D and trimming. Recorded for this sample are 150,000 to 180,000 clones; roughly 80% of them occurred a single time. The ten largest make up roughly 29% of the sample.

Source material: peripheral blood. The sequence came from a woman in her sixties with acute or convalescent COVID-19. The chain is encoded by TRBV5-1 joined to TRBJ1-1; a tentative D call is TRBD1 (6 bases match). The CDR3 protein is CASSLGQAYEAFF. The DNA sequence follows: TGCGCCAGCAGCTTGGGACAGGCTTATGAAGCTTTCTTT.